Reported below is one T cell receptor beta chain. The ends lost 0 bases at V and 2 bases at J; junction bases unmatched: 1. Germline values: CDR1 KGHSH, CDR2 LQKENI. The CDR3 consists of 15 residues. This sample is drawn from a study of cytomegalovirus exposure and HLA in healthy donors. Vbeta (60) and Jbeta (13) primers were used in the PCR. The method was immunoSEQ multiplex PCR; TCRdb's version includes in-frame clones alone and lacks a portion of them. The table shows around 120,000 clones, with around three quarters occurring only once. The V and J genes are TRBV18 and TRBJ2-1, with 7 positions matching TRBD1. Sequencing used PBMCs. This receptor was identified in a woman in her forties or fifties in good health and CMV-seronegative. The CDR3 is CASSPPGGAYNEQFF. The CDR3 bases are TGTGCCAGCTCACCACCAGGGGGCGCCTACAATGAGCAGTTCTTC. The complete variable domain, with remaining parts taken from reference TRBV18 and TRBJ2-1, reads NAGVMQNPRHLVRRRGQEARLRCSPMKGHSHVYWYRQLPEEGLKFMVYLQKENIIDESGMPKERFSAEFPKEGPSILRIQQVVRGDSAAYFCASSPPGGAYNEQFFGPGTRLTVL.